This T cell receptor beta chain originates from a study of blood T cell repertoires in COVID-19. Study-wide background: Sites across the United States, Italy and Spain contributed samples from acute and convalescent COVID-19. Sources were T cells, B-cell-depleted T cells, or PBMCs; the material itself was cDNA or gDNA.

Authors' methods: Nucleated cell number was recorded as an estimate derived from reference gene primer amplification. Clones were read by immunoSEQ multiplex PCR, and TCRdb kept only the in-frame ones, dropping some. Clone size and V and J calls were adopted from that table, with D and trimming inferred from the DNA. Of over 80,000 clones in the sample, about 89% were seen once. Regarding this clone: Other DNA sequences from this sample encode an identical CDR3 as well.

V gave up 4 bases and J gave up 7 bases, with 9 bases separating them. This CDR3 contains 12 residues. CDR1 SGDLS and CDR2 YYNGEE come from the germline V gene. The sequencing sample was made of peripheral blood. This receptor was identified in a human donor in a cohort sampled during active COVID-19. The V and J genes are TRBV9 and TRBJ1-3, with a weak D call TRBD1 (5 bases). CDR3 bases: TGTGCCAGCAGCCCCCGGGGGAACACCATATATTTT. Amino acid sequence: CASSPRGNTIYF.